These 26 T cell receptor beta chains were sequenced from one sample in a study of blood T cell repertoires in COVID-19. Some clones are missing from TCRdb's copy, which holds only in-frame ones; the method was immunoSEQ multiplex PCR. The repertoire holds tens of thousands of clones, around 87% seen once, with around 6.1% in the top ten. The sample taken for sequencing was peripheral blood. The receptors derive from a man in his 60s with acute or convalescent COVID-19.

The chain recombines TRBV7-6 with TRBJ2-2; 8 nucleotides align to TRBD2. The junction had 7 bases not matched to a gene; V was cut back by 1 base and J by 6 bases. Germline V gene data show CDR1 as SGHVS and CDR2 as FNYEAQ. CDR3 length equals 16 residues. CDR3 region: CASSLDRGGLAGELFF. In nucleotides, the CDR3 is TGTGCCAGCAGCTTAGATCGGGGGGGCCTTGCCGGGGAGCTGTTTTTT.

The genes are TRBV6-5 and TRBJ1-5, with D possibly being TRBD1 (6 bases). Per the germline V gene, CDR1 is MNHEY and CDR2 is SVGAGI. Trimming removed 4 bases from V and 1 base from J, with 11 bases in between. The CDR3 extends over 15 amino acids. In DNA form, the CDR3 reads TGTGCCAGCAGTTGGGGGACAAGGAGCAATCAGCCCCAGCATTTT. Residues: CASSWGTRSNQPQHF.

This chain connects TRBV9 to TRBJ1-2, with 7 bases lining up with TRBD1. With V trimmed by 0 bases and J by 2 bases, 4 bases remained unmatched. Germline values: CDR1 SGDLS, CDR2 YYNGEE. CDR3 size: 15 residues. The CDR3 DNA reads as TGTGCCAGCAGCGTAGGGGGACAGCTAAACTATGGCTACACCTTC. It yields the protein CASSVGGQLNYGYTF. The full variable domain, in which reference TRBV9 and TRBJ1-2 provide the parts outside the CDR3, is DSGVTQTPKHLITATGQRVTLRCSPRSGDLSVYWYQQSLDQGLQFLIQYYNGEERAKGNILERFSAQQFPDLHSELNLSSLELGDSALYFCASSVGGQLNYGYTFGSGTRLTVV.

This clone was seen a few times. The chain combines TRBV5-1 with TRBJ2-5; 9 nucleotides agree with TRBD2. Germline CDR1 is SGHRS and CDR2 is YFSETQ. This CDR3 has 15 amino acids. Unmatched junction bases numbered 6, after V lost 2 bases and J lost 4 bases. The CDR3 bases are TGCGCCAGCAGCTTAGGCGGGGGGGCCTCAGAGACCCAGTACTTC. It translates to CASSLGGGASETQYF.

This chain connects TRBV4-3 to TRBJ2-3; 8 bases match TRBD2. Germline V gene sequence: CDR1 LGHNA, CDR2 YSLEER. This CDR3 has 16 amino acids. J gave up 7 bases and V 1 base, and 10 bases lay outside the gene matches. In DNA form, the CDR3 reads TGCGCCAGCAGCCAAGGAACGGGCGGGGGGAGCTATACGCAGTATTTT. Amino acid sequence: CASSQGTGGGSYTQYF.

This clone has just a few counts. V is TRBV7-6 and J is TRBJ1-4; 7 nucleotides agree with TRBD1. This CDR3 has 16 amino acids. J lost 8 bases, V lost 5 bases, and 14 bases had no gene match. Germline values: CDR1 SGHVS, CDR2 FNYEAQ. The CDR3 DNA reads TGTGCCAGCAGCCAAAGAGGGGGCTCCACGGGAGAAAAACTGTTTTTT. Translating gives CASSQRGGSTGEKLFF.

A word on this clone: Other DNA sequences from this sample encode an identical CDR3 as well. V usage is TRBV20-1 and J usage is TRBJ1-1; D is uncertain. V was trimmed by 6 bases and J by 2 bases, leaving 7 bases between them. This CDR3 has 11 amino acids. Germline-derived CDR1 and CDR2 are DFQATT and SNEGSKA (reference sequence). CDR3 in DNA: TGCAGTGCCAGACTTAACACTGAAGCTTTCTTT. It encodes CSARLNTEAFF.

The J gene is TRBJ2-1, the V gene TRBV5-4, with 16 bases identical to TRBD2. After removal of 8 bases from V and 7 bases from J, the junction contained 3 bases not matched to a gene. CDR3 length equals 14 residues. The germline gives CDR1 SGHNT, CDR2 YYREEE (reference sequence). The CDR3 spells CASGTSGGANEQFF. CDR3 bases: TGTGCCAGTGGGACTAGCGGGGGGGCAAATGAGCAGTTCTTC. The whole variable domain, remainder taken from reference TRBV5-4 and TRBJ2-1, is ETGVTQSPTHLIKTRGQQVTLRCSSQSGHNTVSWYQQALGQGPQFIFQYYREEENGRGNFPPRFSGLQFPNYSSELNVNALELDDSALYLCASGTSGGANEQFFGPGTRLTVL.

This clone was picked up a small number of times. The chain recombines TRBV5-4 with TRBJ2-3; 12 nucleotides agree with TRBD2. Per the germline V gene, CDR1 is SGHNT and CDR2 is YYREEE (reference sequence). V lost 2 bases, J lost 1 base, and 5 bases stayed unmatched. This CDR3 comprises 17 residues. For the CDR3, the DNA is TGTGCCAGCAGCTTCAAACTAGCGGGGGGCCGCACAGATACGCAGTATTTT. Encoded protein: CASSFKLAGGRTDTQYF. The full variable domain, in which reference TRBV5-4 and TRBJ2-3 provide the parts outside the CDR3, is ETGVTQSPTHLIKTRGQQVTLRCSSQSGHNTVSWYQQALGQGPQFIFQYYREEENGRGNFPPRFSGLQFPNYSSELNVNALELDDSALYLCASSFKLAGGRTDTQYFGPGTRLTVL.

The chain employs TRBV6-5 and TRBJ2-3, with 7 bases lining up with TRBD1. This CDR3 has 15 residues. V gave up 7 bases and J gave up 0 bases; unmatched junction bases: 7. From germline, CDR1 is MNHEY and CDR2 SVGAGI. The CDR3 protein is CASNTTGLSTDTQYF. The CDR3 DNA follows: TGTGCCAGCAATACGACAGGGCTCAGCACAGATACGCAGTATTTT.

V gene TRBV30 combines with J gene TRBJ1-6; 8 nucleotides align to TRBD1. Losses at the gene ends were 1 base for V and 9 bases for J; bases not matched to a gene: 5. Looked up from germline, CDR1 is GTSNPN and CDR2 is SVGIG (reference sequence). The CDR3 length is 14 residues. CDR3 in DNA: TGTGCCTGGAGTGGACAGGGGAAGAGTTCACCCCTCCACTTT. Its translation: CAWSGQGKSSPLHF.

The chain recombines TRBV7-9 with TRBJ1-3, with D perhaps matching TRBD1 (5 bases). The CDR3 spans 13 residues. Germline V lookup: CDR1 SEHNR, CDR2 FQNEAQ (reference sequence). The V gene lost 5 bases and the J gene lost 6 bases, with 11 bases spanning the gap. In nucleotides, the CDR3 is TGTGCCAGCAGCAGTGGGGACTCAAACACCATATATTTT. Translating gives CASSSGDSNTIYF. The full variable domain, its missing parts supplied by reference TRBV7-9 and TRBJ1-3, is DTGVSQNPRHKITKRGQNVTFRCDPISEHNRLYWYRQTLGQGPEFLTYFQNEAQLEKSRLLSDRFSAERPKGSFSTLEIQRTEQGDSAMYLCASSSGDSNTIYFGEGSWLTVV.

This clone was counted only a few times. This rearrangement joins TRBV25-1 to TRBJ1-1, with 9 bases matching TRBD1. The V gene end was trimmed by 6 bases and the J gene end by 8 bases; junction bases not matched to a gene: 10. The CDR3 length is 14 residues. Germline loops: CDR1 MGHDK, CDR2 SYGVNS. CDR3 nucleotides: TGTGCCAGCAGGGGAGCCGGGACAGGGCCAGAAGCTTTCTTT. This encodes CASRGAGTGPEAFF.

The chain links TRBV2 to TRBJ2-3; TRBD2 might be the D (6 bases). The V end was cut by 6 bases, the J end by 0 bases, with 13 bases between. Germline V gives CDR1 SNHLY, CDR2 FYNNEI. The CDR3 covers 15 residues. CDR3 DNA sequence: TGTGCCAGCAGGGGAGGTAGCGCTAGCACAGATACGCAGTATTTT. This sequence encodes CASRGGSASTDTQYF.

V gene TRBV2 combines with J gene TRBJ2-3; weak D call: TRBD2 (6 bases). The CDR3 sequence is 15 residues long. The germline CDR1 and CDR2 sequences are SNHLY and FYNNEI. Trimming removed 8 bases from V and 1 base from J, with 16 bases in between. The CDR3 loop reads CASSRLASRTDTQYF. The CDR3 DNA reads as TGTGCCAGCTCCCGTCTAGCGTCCCGCACAGATACGCAGTATTTT.

The CDR3 DNA reads TGTGCCAGTTCCTCTTCGGGTAACCTACGCAATCAGCCCCAGCATTTT. As protein: CASSSSGNLRNQPQHF. This sequence joins TRBV19 and TRBJ1-5; no clear D gene. CDR1 and CDR2 from the germline V gene are LNHDA and SQIVND (reference sequence). The CDR3 length is 16 residues. The germline V and J ends were trimmed by 8 bases and 2 bases, with 19 bases remaining between them. Complete variable domain (other parts from reference TRBV19 and TRBJ1-5): DGGITQSPKYLFRKEGQNVTLSCEQNLNHDAMYWYRQDPGQGLRLIYYSQIVNDFQKGDIAEGYSVSREKKESFPLTVTSAQKNPTAFYLCASSSSGNLRNQPQHFGDGTRLSIL.

The V gene is TRBV18, the J gene TRBJ2-6, with 9 bases lining up with TRBD1. Germline trimming cut 8 bases from V and 2 bases from J; bases unmatched to any gene: 10. Germline values: CDR1 KGHSH, CDR2 LQKENI. This CDR3 region has 17 residues. The CDR3 spells CASRQGQGTAGANVLTF. The CDR3 DNA follows: TGTGCCAGCCGACAGGGACAGGGTACTGCTGGGGCCAACGTCCTGACTTTC.

The chain recombines TRBV30 with TRBJ2-2, with D unresolved. The germline V gene encodes CDR1 GTSNPN and CDR2 SVGIG (reference sequence). The CDR3 totals 13 residues. V lost 5 bases, J lost 1 base, and 8 bases lay in between. The CDR3 DNA reads as TGTGCCTGGGCTGGGCAGAACACCGGGGAGCTGTTTTTT. Protein product: CAWAGQNTGELFF.

This clone was recorded once. The J gene is TRBJ1-2, the V gene TRBV24-1, with 8 bases matching TRBD1. Trimming took 4 bases from V and 0 from J; bases not matched to a gene: 9. CDR3 length: 17 amino acids. CDR1 KGHDR and CDR2 SFDVKD come from the germline V gene. CDR3 nucleotides: TGTGCCACCAGTGACGCGGGACAGGCGCCCCCTAACTATGGCTACACCTTC. This gives the protein CATSDAGQAPPNYGYTF.

As regards this clone: The junction shows a germline mismatch at one end, possibly a read error. This chain links TRBV5-6 with TRBJ1-6, with TRBD1 as a possible D gene (5 bases). Germline CDR1 is SGHDT and CDR2 is YYEEEE. This CDR3 spans 14 amino acids. The CDR3 DNA is TGTGCCAGCGGCTTGGGGGAGAAAGGTTCACCCCTCCACTTT. Amino acid sequence: CASGLGEKGSPLHF.

The rearrangement joins TRBV19 to TRBJ1-6; D is undetermined. The CDR3 totals 13 residues. Trimming removed 5 bases from V and 8 bases from J, with 10 bases in between. The germline V gene has CDR1 LNHDA and CDR2 SQIVND (reference sequence). CDR3 protein: CASSRSVDSPLHF. The CDR3 bases are TGTGCCAGTAGTCGGTCGGTTGATTCACCCCTCCACTTT.

J is TRBJ1-1 and V is TRBV7-8; 9 bases line up with TRBD1. The CDR3 consists of 15 residues. The V segment lost 5 bases and the J segment 0 bases; nucleotides outside the gene matches: 4. The germline gives CDR1 SGHVS, CDR2 FQNEAQ. The CDR3: CASSAGQGMNTEAFF. The CDR3 nucleotides read TGTGCCAGCAGCGCCGGACAGGGGATGAACACTGAAGCTTTCTTT.

The J gene is TRBJ1-4, the V gene TRBV3-1 (or the pseudogene TRBV3-2), with 10 bases matching TRBD1. V lost 3 bases to trimming and J lost 8 bases; unmatched junction nucleotides: 3. In germline, CDR1 is LGHDT, CDR2 YNNKEL (reference sequence). This CDR3 spans 14 amino acids. The CDR3 sequence: CASSQGQGREKLFF. In DNA, the CDR3 is TGTGCCAGCAGCCAGGGACAGGGGAGAGAAAAACTGTTTTTT.

J is TRBJ2-3 and V is TRBV5-4; 8 positions agree with TRBD2. Germline values: CDR1 SGHNT, CDR2 YYREEE (reference sequence). This CDR3 is built from 14 residues. The ends lost 4 bases at V and 6 bases at J; junction bases unmatched: 7. The CDR3 sequence: CASSPGGSEDTQYF. In DNA form, the CDR3 reads TGTGCCAGCAGCCCGGGGGGGTCCGAGGATACGCAGTATTTT.

V usage is TRBV15 and J usage is TRBJ1-4; TRBD1 might be the D (6 bases). Germline V gene sequence: CDR1 LNHNV, CDR2 YYDKDF (reference sequence). The ends were cut back, 4 bases at V and 2 bases at J, with 11 bases in the middle. CDR3 length: 15 residues. CDR3 sequence (DNA): TGTGCCACCAGCAAACGACAGGTTACTAATGAAAAACTGTTTTTT. This codes for CATSKRQVTNEKLFF.

The rearrangement uses TRBV9 and TRBJ1-4; 9 nucleotides match TRBD1. Trimming cost V 0 bases and J 8 bases; bases outside gene matches: 5. The CDR3 length is 15 residues. Germline CDR1 is SGDLS and CDR2 is YYNGEE. CDR3 amino acids: CASSVAGTGIEKLFF. The CDR3 DNA reads TGTGCCAGCAGCGTAGCGGGGACAGGGATAGAAAAACTGTTTTTT.